This paragraph reports one T cell receptor beta chain. Its antigen is not identified. The protocol was immunoSEQ multiplex PCR, while the TCRdb copy is restricted to in-frame clones and leaves out a portion. The data contain approximately 600,000 clones, approximately 96% of them singletons. This record comes from a study of shared clonotypes between healthy human individuals. Study outcomes and limitations: Donor clonotype sharing was expected to depend on sequencing depth. When naive CD4 clonotypes were compared across a handful of donors, 5% to 5.5% were shared.

The CDR3 sequence is 11 residues long. Germline assignment: CDR1 LNHDA and CDR2 SQIVND (reference sequence). V was clipped by 3 bases and J by 8 bases, with 7 bases between them. Terminally differentiated effector memory CD45RA+ cells were left out of the naive CD8 fraction, which was CD45RO-negative and positively selected for CCR7. The V and J genes are TRBV19 and TRBJ1-1, with D uncertain. Specimen: naive CD8+ T cells sorted from blood. This receptor was identified in a woman aged 25 to 39 in good health. The CDR3 loop is CASSIGNEAFF. DNA for the CDR3: TGTGCCAGTAGTATCGGGAACGAAGCTTTCTTT.